The clone carrying this T cell receptor beta chain was detected once. The antigen remains undetermined. Germline CDR1 MGHRA, CDR2 YSYEKL. This CDR3 comprises 14 residues. V was pared by 4 bases and J by 4 bases, with 2 bases of the junction left unmatched. This sample stems from a study of T cells in localized non-small cell lung cancer. Study-wide results and caveats: Tumor samples were not multi-region, leaving intratumor heterogeneity unexcluded. Turning up in adjacent lung were a median around 60 of the top 100 tumor clones. A denser population of T cells in blood accompanied longer overall survival. T cell clonality was highest in uninvolved adjacent lung, above tumor.

The assay was immunoSEQ multiplex PCR, and TCRdb's table has in-frame clones only and misses some. The table shows 5,500 to 7,000 clones, with around 80% occurring only once. The sequencing here drew on peripheral blood mononuclear cells, taken before any cancer treatment. The sequence came from a female donor at least 60 years old with stage II lung adenocarcinoma. This chain uses TRBV4-1 with TRBJ2-7, with TRBD2 identical over 12 bases. The CDR3 protein is CASSRGLAGYEQYF. CDR3 DNA: TGCGCCAGCAGCCGCGGACTAGCGGGGTACGAGCAGTACTTC.